The 11 T cell receptor beta chains in this list originate from one sample, sequenced in a study of T cells in Graves' hyperthyroidism and ophthalmopathy. TCR beta CDR3 regions were amplified from RNA transcripts. Using the HTBI primer set, a first-round RT-PCR was run on the TCR CDR3. TCRdb reprocessed the multiplex PCR reads via MiXCR and lists one record per CDR3 protein. The data contain fewer than 550,000 distinct CDR3 sequences, roughly a quarter of them singletons. Sequencing was done on a sample of blood. These receptors came from a woman in her 30s with Graves' ophthalmopathy.

In its sample, this clonotype was seen a few times. The gene calls are TRBV18 and TRBJ2-2; D is tentatively TRBD1 or TRBD2 (5 bases each). Trimming removed 6 bases from V and 4 bases from J, with 12 bases in between. The CDR3 runs to 14 residues. Germline V gene lookup returns CDR1 KGHSH and CDR2 LQKENI. The CDR3 is CASSPQGATGELFF. In DNA form, the CDR3 reads TGTGCCAGCTCGCCCCAGGGAGCCACCGGGGAGCTGTTTTTT.

The table lists this clonotype with many counts. The gene calls are TRBV12-3 or TRBV12-4 and TRBJ2-5; 8 nucleotides line up with TRBD2. This CDR3 is 16 amino acids long. J lost 5 bases, V lost 6 bases, and 14 bases had no gene match. CDR3 DNA: TGTGCCAGCAGCCCCCCCTGGAGCGGGGGAAGGGAGACCCAGTACTTC. As protein: CASSPPWSGGRETQYF.

The chain is built from TRBV20-1 and TRBJ2-5; perhaps TRBD2 as D (7 bases). Per germline, CDR1 DFQATT and CDR2 SNEGSKA (reference sequence). The CDR3 is made up of 13 amino acids. Trimming took off 3 bases at V and 2 bases at J, with 10 bases between the two ends. CDR3 nucleotides: TGCAGTGCTAGGGGGGGGCCTCAAGAGACCCAGTACTTC. Protein: CSARGGPQETQYF.

At least ten counts were recorded for this clonotype. The rearrangement joins TRBV7-2 to TRBJ2-2, with 9 bases fitting TRBD2. V lost 6 bases, J lost 5 bases, and 7 bases stayed unmatched. The CDR3 has 15 amino acids. Germline CDR1 SGHTA, CDR2 FQGNSA. In DNA, the CDR3 is TGTGCCAGCAGAATAGCGGGGGACTTTACCGGGGAGCTGTTTTTT. Encoded protein: CASRIAGDFTGELFF.

This clonotype has ten or more counts. The CDR3, as DNA: TGTGCCAGCAGTGCGAGGGACAGGGGGTACACTGAAGCTTTCTTT. Amino acid sequence: CASSARDRGYTEAFF. V gene TRBV6-1 combines with J gene TRBJ1-1; 11 positions agree with TRBD1. J gave up 3 bases and V 4 bases, and 4 bases lay outside the gene matches. Germline values: CDR1 MNHNS, CDR2 SASEGT. CDR3 length equals 15 residues.

The chain has TRBV28 and TRBJ2-2, with 7 bases fitting TRBD2. The length of the CDR3 is 13 residues. The ends lost 6 bases at V and 6 bases at J; junction bases unmatched: 4. Germline-derived CDR1 and CDR2 are MDHEN and SYDVKM. CDR3 coding DNA: TGTGCCAGCAGGCGGGAGAAGGCCGGGGAGCTGTTTTTT. Amino acid sequence: CASRREKAGELFF.

This clonotype was recorded many times. The chain recombines TRBV12-3 or TRBV12-4 with TRBJ1-1; no firm D call. Trimming cost V 6 bases and J 0 bases, with 14 bases left between them. CDR3 length: 15 amino acids. The CDR3 protein is CASSKPDFMNTEAFF. CDR3 DNA: TGTGCCAGCAGCAAACCGGATTTCATGAACACTGAAGCTTTCTTT.

This clonotype was counted ten times or more. The chain recombines TRBV12-3 or TRBV12-4 with TRBJ2-1, with TRBD1 matching over 10 bases. CDR3 size: 14 residues. The junction had 5 bases not matched to a gene; V was cut back by 6 bases and J by 6 bases. The CDR3 here is CASRDRTGGNEQFF. DNA for the CDR3: TGTGCCAGCAGAGACAGGACAGGGGGCAATGAGCAGTTCTTC.

This clonotype was seen repeatedly, ten times or more. The genes are TRBV11-1 and TRBJ1-5; D is unresolved. There are 17 residues in the CDR3. V was pared by 0 bases and J by 2 bases, with 14 bases between. Germline CDR1 reads SGHAT; CDR2 reads FQDESV (reference sequence). CDR3 in DNA: TGTGCCAGCAGCTTAGCGGTCAAAGGAAAGGGCAATCAGCCCCAGCATTTT. Translating it yields CASSLAVKGKGNQPQHF.

On this clonotype: A read error is possible here, since a much larger clone lies one base away. This chain links TRBV6-2 or TRBV6-3 with TRBJ2-2, with TRBD1 as a possible D gene (5 bases). CDR3 length equals 15 residues. Germline V gives CDR1 MNHEY, CDR2 SVGEGT. This CDR3 reads CAISTMTANTGELFF. The CDR3 bases are TGTGCCATCAGTACTATGACAGCGAACACCGGGGAGCTGTTTTTT.

This clonotype was observed at least ten times. The V and J genes are TRBV11-2 and TRBJ1-1, with D possibly TRBD1 on 5 matching bases. Deletions cut 4 bases from V and 5 bases from J, with 14 bases between. The germline V gene encodes CDR1 SGHAT and CDR2 FQNNGV. This CDR3 region has 14 residues. CDR3 DNA: TGTGCCAGCAGCTCCTCTTCTGGACAAACTGAAGCTTTCTTT. Protein product: CASSSSSGQTEAFF.